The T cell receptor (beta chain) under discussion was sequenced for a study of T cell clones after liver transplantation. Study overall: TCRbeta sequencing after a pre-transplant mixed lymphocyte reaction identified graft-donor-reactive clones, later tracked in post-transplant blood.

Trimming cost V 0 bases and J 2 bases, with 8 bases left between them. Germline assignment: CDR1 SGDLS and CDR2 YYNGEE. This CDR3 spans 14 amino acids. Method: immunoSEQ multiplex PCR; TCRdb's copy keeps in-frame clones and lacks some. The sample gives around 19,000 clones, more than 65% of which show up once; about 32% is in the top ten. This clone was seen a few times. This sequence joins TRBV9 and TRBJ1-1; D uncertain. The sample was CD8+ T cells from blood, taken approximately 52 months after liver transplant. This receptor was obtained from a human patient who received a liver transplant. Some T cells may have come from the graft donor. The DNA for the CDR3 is TGTGCCAGCAGCGTAGACGGTTCTAACACTGAAGCTTTCTTT. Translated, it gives CASSVDGSNTEAFF.